The clone carrying this T cell receptor beta chain was seen more than once but under ten times. The entry originates in a study of human T cells and chemical hapten exposure. TCRdb analysed the RACE reads with MiXCR anew, one entry per CDR3 protein. The sample holds roughly 56,000 distinct CDR3 sequences, approximately 9.5% seen once. Regarding time point: pre-sensitization, week 0. Treatment in this sample: therapeutic diphenylcyclopropenone sensitization with weekly scalp DPC. Sequencing started from total RNA isolated from unfractionated whole blood. The CDR3 runs 13 residues. The V and J ends lost 3 bases and 7 bases respectively, with 10 bases between them. Germline-derived CDR1 and CDR2 are LGHNT and FRNRAP.

The TCR originated in a woman aged 30 to 39 with alopecia areata. Some clones in this sample may be carry-over from other donors' samples. The input for sequencing was whole blood, taken in connection with sensitization to the hapten diphenylcyclopropenone (DPC). The genes are TRBV12-5 and TRBJ2-1; no firm D call. The CDR3 DNA sequence: TGTGCTAGTGGTTTTGAGGTTTGGAATGAGCAGTTCTTC. It yields the protein CASGFEVWNEQFF.